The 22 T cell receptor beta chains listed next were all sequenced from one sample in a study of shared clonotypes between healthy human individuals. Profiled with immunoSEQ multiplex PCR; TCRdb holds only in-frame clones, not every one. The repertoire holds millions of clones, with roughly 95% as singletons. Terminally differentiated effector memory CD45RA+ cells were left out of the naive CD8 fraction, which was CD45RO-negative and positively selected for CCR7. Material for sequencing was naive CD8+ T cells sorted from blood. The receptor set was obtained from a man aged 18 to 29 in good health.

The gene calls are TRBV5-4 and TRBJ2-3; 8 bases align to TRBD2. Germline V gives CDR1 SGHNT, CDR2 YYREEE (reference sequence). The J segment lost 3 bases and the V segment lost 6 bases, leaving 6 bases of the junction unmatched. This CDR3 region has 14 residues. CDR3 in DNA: TGTGCCAGCAATTTCGCGGGGGGTACAGATACGCAGTATTTT. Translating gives CASNFAGGTDTQYF.

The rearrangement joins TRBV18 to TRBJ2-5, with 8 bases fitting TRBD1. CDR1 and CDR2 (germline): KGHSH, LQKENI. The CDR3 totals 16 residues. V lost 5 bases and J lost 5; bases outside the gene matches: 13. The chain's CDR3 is CASSEQGAGGMETQYF. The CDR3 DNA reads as TGTGCCAGCTCAGAACAGGGTGCAGGGGGCATGGAGACCCAGTACTTC.

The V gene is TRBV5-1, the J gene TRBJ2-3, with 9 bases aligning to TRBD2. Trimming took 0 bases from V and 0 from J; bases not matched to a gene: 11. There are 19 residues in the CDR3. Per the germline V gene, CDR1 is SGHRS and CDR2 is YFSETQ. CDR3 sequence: CASSLGQRGARSSTDTQYF. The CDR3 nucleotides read TGCGCCAGCAGCTTGGGCCAGCGGGGGGCTCGGAGTAGCACAGATACGCAGTATTTT.

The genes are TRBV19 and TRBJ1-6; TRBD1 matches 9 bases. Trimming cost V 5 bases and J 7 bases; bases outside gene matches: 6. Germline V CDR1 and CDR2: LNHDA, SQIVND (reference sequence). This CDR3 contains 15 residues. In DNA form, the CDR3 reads TGTGCCAGTAGTGACCGGGACAGGGTCAATTCACCCCTCCACTTT. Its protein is CASSDRDRVNSPLHF.

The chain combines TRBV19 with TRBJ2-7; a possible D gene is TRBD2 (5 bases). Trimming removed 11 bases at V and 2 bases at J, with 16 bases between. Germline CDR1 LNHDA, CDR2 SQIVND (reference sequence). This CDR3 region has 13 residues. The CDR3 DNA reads TGTGCCGTGGCGGCTGGACTTACCTACGAGCAGTACTTC. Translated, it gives CAVAAGLTYEQYF.

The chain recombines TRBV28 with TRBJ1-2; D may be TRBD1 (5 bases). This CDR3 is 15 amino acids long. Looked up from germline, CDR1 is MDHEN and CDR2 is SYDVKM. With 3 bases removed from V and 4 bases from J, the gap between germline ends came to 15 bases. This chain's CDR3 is CASSFWGGSGYGYTF. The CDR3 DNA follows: TGTGCCAGCAGTTTTTGGGGGGGATCGGGCTATGGCTACACCTTC.

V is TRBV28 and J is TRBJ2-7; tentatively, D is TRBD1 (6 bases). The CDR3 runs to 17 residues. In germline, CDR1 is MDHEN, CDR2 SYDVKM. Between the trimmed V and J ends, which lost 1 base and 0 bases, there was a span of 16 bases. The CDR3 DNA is TGTGCCAGCAGTTTATCAGGGGCGGGCCTTAGCTCCTACGAGCAGTACTTC. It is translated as CASSLSGAGLSSYEQYF. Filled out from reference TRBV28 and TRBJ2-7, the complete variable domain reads DVKVTQSSRYLVKRTGEKVFLECVQDMDHENMFWYRQDPGLGLRLIYFSYDVKMKEKGDIPEGYSVSREKKERFSLILESASTNQTSMYLCASSLSGAGLSSYEQYFGPGTRLTVT.

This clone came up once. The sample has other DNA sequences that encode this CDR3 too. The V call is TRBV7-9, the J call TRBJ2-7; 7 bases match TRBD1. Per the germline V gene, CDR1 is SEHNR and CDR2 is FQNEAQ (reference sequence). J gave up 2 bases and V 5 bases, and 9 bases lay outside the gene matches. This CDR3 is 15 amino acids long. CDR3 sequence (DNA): TGTGCCAGCAGCCTCGCCGGGACAGCAACCTACGAGCAGTACTTC. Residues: CASSLAGTATYEQYF.

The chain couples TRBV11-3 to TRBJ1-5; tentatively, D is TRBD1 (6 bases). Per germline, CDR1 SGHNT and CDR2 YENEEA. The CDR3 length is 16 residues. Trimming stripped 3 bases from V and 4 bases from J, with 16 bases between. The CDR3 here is CASSLRTAVRNQPQHF. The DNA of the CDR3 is TGTGCCAGCAGCTTGCGGACAGCAGTTAGAAATCAGCCCCAGCATTTT.

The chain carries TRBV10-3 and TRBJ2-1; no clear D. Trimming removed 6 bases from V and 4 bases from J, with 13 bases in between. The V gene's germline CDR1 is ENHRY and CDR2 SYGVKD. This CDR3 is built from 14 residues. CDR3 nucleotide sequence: TGTGCCATCAGCCTTGAACGGCTGTACAATGAGCAGTTCTTC. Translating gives CAISLERLYNEQFF.

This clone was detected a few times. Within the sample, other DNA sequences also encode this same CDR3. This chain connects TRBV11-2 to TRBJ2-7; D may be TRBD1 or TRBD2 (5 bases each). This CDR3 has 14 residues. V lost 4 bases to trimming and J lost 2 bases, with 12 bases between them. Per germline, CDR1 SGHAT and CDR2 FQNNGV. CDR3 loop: CASSSGAGPYEQYF. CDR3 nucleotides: TGTGCCAGCAGCTCCGGGGCAGGGCCCTACGAGCAGTACTTC.

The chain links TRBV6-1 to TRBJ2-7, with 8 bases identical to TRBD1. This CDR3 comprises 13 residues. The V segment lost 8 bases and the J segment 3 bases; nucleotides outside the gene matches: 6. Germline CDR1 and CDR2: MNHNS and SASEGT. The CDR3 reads CASLDRVIYEQYF. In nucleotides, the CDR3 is TGTGCCAGCCTGGACAGGGTCATCTACGAGCAGTACTTC.

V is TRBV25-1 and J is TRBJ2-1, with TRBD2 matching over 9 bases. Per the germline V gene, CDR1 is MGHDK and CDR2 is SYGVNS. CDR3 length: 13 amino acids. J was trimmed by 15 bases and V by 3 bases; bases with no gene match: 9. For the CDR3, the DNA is TGTGCCAGCAGTGAGTCCTTGGCGGGGGGGCGGTTCTTC. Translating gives CASSESLAGGRFF.

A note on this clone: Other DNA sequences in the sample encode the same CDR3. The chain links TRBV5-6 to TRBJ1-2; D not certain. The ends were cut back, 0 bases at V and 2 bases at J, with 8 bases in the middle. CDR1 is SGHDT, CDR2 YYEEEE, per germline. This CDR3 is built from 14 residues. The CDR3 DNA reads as TGTGCCAGCAGCTTGGAAACAGCAAACTATGGCTACACCTTC. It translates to CASSLETANYGYTF.

The DNA for the CDR3 is TGTGCCAGCAGTATAGACAGGGAGAGCTCCTATAATTCACCCCTCCACTTT. It specifies CASSIDRESSYNSPLHF. The chain recombines TRBV27 with TRBJ1-6, with 7 bases fitting TRBD1. Trimming removed 5 bases from V and 0 bases from J; junction bases left unmatched: 7. Germline assignment: CDR1 MNHEY and CDR2 SMNVEV (reference sequence). The CDR3 is made up of 17 amino acids.

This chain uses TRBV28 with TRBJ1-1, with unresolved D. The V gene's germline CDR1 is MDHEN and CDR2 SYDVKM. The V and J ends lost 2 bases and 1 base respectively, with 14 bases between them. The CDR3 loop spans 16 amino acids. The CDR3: CASSLPRVGGNTEAFF. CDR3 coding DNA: TGTGCCAGCAGTTTACCCCGAGTGGGAGGGAACACTGAAGCTTTCTTT.

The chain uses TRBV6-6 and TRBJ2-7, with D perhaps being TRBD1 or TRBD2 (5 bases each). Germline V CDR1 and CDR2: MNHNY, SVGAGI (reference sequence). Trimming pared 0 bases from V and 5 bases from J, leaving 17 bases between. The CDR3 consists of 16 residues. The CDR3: CASSYSNVGGGHEQYF. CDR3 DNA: TGTGCCAGCAGTTACTCGAACGTTGGGGGTGGCCACGAGCAGTACTTC.

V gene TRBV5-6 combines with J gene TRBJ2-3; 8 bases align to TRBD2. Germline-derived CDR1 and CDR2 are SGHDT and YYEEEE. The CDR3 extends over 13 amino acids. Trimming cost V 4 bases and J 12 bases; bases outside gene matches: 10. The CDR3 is CASSATGLVSQYF. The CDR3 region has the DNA TGTGCCAGCAGCGCAACGGGACTAGTGTCACAGTATTTT.

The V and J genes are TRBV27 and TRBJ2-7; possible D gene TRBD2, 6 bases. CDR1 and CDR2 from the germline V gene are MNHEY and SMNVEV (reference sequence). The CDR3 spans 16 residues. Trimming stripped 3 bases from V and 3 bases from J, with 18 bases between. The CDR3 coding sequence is TGTGCCAGCAGTTTTAGGGAAGGGACTCAAGTCTACGAGCAGTACTTC. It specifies CASSFREGTQVYEQYF.

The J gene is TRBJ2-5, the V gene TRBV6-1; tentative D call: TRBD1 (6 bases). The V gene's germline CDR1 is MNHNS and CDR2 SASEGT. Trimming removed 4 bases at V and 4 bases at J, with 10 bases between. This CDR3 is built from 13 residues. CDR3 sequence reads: CASSGGGPETQYF. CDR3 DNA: TGTGCCAGCAGTGGTGGGGGCCCAGAGACCCAGTACTTC.

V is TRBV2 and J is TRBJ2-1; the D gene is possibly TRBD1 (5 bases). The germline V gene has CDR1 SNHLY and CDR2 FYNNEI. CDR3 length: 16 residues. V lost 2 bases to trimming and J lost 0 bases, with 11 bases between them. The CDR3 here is CASSESQGSSYNEQFF. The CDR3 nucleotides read TGTGCCAGCAGTGAATCTCAGGGCAGCTCCTACAATGAGCAGTTCTTC.

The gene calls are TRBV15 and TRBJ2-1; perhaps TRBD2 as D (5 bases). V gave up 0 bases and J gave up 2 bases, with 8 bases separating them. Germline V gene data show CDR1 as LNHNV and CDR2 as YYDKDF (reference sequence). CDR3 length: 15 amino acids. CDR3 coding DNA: TGTGCCACCAGCAGAGAGCGGGCTACCTACAATGAGCAGTTCTTC. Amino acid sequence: CATSRERATYNEQFF.